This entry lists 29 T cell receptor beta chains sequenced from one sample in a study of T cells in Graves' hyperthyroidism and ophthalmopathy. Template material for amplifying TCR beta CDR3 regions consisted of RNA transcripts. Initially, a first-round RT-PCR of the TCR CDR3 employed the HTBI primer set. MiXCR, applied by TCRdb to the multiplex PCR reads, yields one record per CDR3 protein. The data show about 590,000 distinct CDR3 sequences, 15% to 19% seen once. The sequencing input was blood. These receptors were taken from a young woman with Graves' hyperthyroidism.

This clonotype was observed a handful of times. CDR3 amino acids: CASSESTSALIGKLFF. The CDR3 DNA is TGTGCCAGCAGTGAATCGACCTCGGCCCTGATCGGAAAACTGTTTTTT. This rearrangement joins TRBV25-1 to TRBJ1-4; unclear D gene. The CDR3 contains 16 residues. V shed 1 base and J shed 10 bases, with 19 bases lying between them. CDR1 is MGHDK and CDR2 is SYGVNS in the germline V gene.

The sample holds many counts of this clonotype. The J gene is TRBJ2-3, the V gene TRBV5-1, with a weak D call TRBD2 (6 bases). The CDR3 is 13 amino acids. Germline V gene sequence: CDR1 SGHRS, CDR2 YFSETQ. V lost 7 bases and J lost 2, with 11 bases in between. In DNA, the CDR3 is TGCGCCAGCGCCACTAGCCCCACAGATACGCAGTATTTT. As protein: CASATSPTDTQYF. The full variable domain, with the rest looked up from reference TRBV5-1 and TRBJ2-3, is KAGVTQTPRYLIKTRGQQVTLSCSPISGHRSVSWYQQTPGQGLQFLFEYFSETQRNKGNFPGRFSGRQFSNSRSEMNVSTLELGDSALYLCASATSPTDTQYFGPGTRLTVL.

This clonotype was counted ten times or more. DNA of the CDR3: TGTGCCAGCAGCTCGGAGGCCGGAGGAGACTATGGCTACACCTTC. Residues: CASSSEAGGDYGYTF. V usage is TRBV7-2 and J usage is TRBJ1-2; D remains ambiguous. The germline gives CDR1 SGHTA, CDR2 FQGNSA. This CDR3 is built from 15 residues. V was clipped by 4 bases and J by 3 bases, with 15 bases between them.

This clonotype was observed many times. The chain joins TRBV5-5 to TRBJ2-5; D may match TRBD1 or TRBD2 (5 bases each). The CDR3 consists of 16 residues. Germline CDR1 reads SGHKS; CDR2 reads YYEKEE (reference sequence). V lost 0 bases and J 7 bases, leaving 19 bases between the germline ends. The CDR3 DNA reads TGTGCCAGCAGCTTGGAAAGGGGAGCAGGACCCGGGACCCAGTACTTC. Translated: CASSLERGAGPGTQYF.

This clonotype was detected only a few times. CDR3 protein: CAKPRPGELFF. The CDR3 DNA reads TGTGCCAAACCTCGCCCCGGGGAGCTGTTTTTT. The V and J genes are TRBV6-2 or TRBV6-3 and TRBJ2-2; D not certain. Germline-derived CDR1 and CDR2 are MNHEY and SVGEGT. The V end lost 10 bases, the J end lost 6 bases, and 9 bases lay between the germline ends. CDR3 size: 11 residues.

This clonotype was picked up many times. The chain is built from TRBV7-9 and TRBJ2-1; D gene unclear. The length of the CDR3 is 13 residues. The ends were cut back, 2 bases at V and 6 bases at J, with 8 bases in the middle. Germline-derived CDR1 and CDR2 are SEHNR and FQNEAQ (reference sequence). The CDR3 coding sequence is TGTGCCAGCAGCTTATGGGGTGGCAATGAGCAGTTCTTC. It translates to CASSLWGGNEQFF.

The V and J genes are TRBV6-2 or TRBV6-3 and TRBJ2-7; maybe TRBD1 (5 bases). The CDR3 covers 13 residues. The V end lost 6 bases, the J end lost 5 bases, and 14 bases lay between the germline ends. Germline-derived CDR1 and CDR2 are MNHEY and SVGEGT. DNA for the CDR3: TGTGCCAGCAGCGGTGGAGACAGCCACGAGCAGTACTTC. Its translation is CASSGGDSHEQYF.

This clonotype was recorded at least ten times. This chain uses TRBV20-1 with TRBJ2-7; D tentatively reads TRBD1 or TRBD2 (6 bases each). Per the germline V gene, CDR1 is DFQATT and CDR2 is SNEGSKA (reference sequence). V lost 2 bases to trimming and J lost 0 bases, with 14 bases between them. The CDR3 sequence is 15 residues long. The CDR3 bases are TGCAGTGCTAGATTTAGGAGGGGGTACTCCTACGAGCAGTACTTC. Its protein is CSARFRRGYSYEQYF.

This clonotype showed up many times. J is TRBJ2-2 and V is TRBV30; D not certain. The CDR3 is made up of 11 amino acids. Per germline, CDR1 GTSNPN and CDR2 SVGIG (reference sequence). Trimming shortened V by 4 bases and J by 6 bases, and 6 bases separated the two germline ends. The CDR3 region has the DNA TGTGCCTGGATTATGGCCGGGGAGCTGTTTTTT. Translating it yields CAWIMAGELFF.

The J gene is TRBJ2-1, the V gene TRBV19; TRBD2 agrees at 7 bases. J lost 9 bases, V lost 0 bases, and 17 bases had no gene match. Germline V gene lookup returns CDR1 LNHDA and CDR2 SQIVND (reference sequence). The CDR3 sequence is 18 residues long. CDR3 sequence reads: CASSIDMGLRELRGEQFF. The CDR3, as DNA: TGTGCCAGTAGTATAGATATGGGGCTGCGGGAGCTTCGGGGTGAGCAGTTCTTC.

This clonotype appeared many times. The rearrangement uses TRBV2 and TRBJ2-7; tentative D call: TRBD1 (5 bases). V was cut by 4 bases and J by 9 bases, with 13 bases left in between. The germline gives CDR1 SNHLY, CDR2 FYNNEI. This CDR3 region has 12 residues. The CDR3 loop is CASSGQTLWQYF. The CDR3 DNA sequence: TGTGCCAGCAGTGGACAGACTTTATGGCAGTACTTC.

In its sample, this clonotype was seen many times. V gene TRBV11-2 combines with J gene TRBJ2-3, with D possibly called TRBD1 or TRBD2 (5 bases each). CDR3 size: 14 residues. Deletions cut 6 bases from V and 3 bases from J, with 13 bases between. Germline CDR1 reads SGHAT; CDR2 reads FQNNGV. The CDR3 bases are TGTGCCAGCAGACGGGGCGTAGGAACAGATACGCAGTATTTT. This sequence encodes CASRRGVGTDTQYF.

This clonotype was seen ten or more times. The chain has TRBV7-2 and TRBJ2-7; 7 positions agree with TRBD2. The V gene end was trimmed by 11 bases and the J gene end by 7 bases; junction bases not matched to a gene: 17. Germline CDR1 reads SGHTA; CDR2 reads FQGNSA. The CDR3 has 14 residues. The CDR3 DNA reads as TGTGCCGGAAACCCACCTCGGGGGGAGACGGAGCAGTACTTC. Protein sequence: CAGNPPRGETEQYF.

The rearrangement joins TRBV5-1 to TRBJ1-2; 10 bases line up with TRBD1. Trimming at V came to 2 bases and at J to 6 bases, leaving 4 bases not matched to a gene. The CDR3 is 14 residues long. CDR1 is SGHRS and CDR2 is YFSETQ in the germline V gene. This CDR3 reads CASSFGTGVDGYTF. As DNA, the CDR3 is TGCGCCAGCAGCTTCGGGACAGGGGTTGATGGCTACACCTTC.

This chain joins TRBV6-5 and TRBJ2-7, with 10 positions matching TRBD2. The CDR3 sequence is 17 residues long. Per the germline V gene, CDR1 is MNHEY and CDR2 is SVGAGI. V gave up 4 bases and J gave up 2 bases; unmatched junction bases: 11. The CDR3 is CASSLSQAGGLTYEQYF. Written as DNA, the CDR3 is TGTGCCAGCAGTTTGAGTCAAGCGGGAGGGTTAACCTACGAGCAGTACTTC.

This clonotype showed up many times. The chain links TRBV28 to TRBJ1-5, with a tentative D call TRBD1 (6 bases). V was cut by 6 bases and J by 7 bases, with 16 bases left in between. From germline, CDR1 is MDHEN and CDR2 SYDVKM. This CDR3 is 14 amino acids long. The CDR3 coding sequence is TGTGCCAGCAGGGGGGCGGGAACCCTCCAGCCCCAGCATTTT. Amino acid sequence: CASRGAGTLQPQHF.

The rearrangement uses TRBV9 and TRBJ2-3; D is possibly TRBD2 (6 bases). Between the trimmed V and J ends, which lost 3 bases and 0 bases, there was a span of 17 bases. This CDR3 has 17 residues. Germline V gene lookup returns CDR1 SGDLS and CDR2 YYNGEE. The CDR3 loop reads CASSGSEVAASTDTQYF. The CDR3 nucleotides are TGTGCCAGCAGCGGCTCAGAGGTAGCGGCTAGCACAGATACGCAGTATTTT.

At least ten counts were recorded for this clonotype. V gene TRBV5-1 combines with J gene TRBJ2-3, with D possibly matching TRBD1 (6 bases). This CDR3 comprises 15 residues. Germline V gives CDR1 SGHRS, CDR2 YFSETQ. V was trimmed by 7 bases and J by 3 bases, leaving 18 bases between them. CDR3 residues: CASESGLQGTDTQYF. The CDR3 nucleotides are TGCGCCAGCGAGAGTGGACTTCAGGGGACAGATACGCAGTATTTT.

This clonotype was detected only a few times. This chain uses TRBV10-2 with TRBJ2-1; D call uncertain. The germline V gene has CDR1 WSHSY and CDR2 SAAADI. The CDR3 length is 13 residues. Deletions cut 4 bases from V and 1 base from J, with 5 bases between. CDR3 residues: CASSGVSYNEQFF. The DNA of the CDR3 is TGCGCCAGCAGTGGGGTTTCCTACAATGAGCAGTTCTTC.

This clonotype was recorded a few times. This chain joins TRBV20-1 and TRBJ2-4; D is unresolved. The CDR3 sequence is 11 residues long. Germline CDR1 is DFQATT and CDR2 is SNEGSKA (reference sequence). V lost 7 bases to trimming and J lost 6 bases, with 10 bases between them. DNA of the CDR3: TGCAGTGGTTCAGATTTAAACATTCAGTACTTC. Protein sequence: CSGSDLNIQYF.

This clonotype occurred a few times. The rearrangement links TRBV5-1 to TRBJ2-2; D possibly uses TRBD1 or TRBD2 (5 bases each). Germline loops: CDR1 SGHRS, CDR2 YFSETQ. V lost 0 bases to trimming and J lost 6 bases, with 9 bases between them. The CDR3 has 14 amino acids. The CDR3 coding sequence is TGCGCCAGCAGCTTGGAGCTGGGACCCGGGGAGCTGTTTTTT. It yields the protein CASSLELGPGELFF.

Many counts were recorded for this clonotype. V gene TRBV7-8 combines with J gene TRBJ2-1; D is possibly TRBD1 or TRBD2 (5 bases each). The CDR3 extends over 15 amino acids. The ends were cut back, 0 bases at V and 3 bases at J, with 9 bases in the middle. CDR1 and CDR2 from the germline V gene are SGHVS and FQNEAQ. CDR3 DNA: TGTGCCAGCAGCTTAGCGGGGGTTGGCTACAATGAGCAGTTCTTC. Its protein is CASSLAGVGYNEQFF.

CDR3 in DNA: TGTGCCAGCAGCCCGGGACTAGCGGGAGTATCGTTCCCAGATACGCAGTATTTT. As protein: CASSPGLAGVSFPDTQYF. The chain is built from TRBV3-1 and TRBJ2-3, with 14 bases fitting TRBD2. This CDR3 has 18 amino acids. Looked up from germline, CDR1 is LGHDT and CDR2 is YNNKEL (reference sequence). The V gene end was trimmed by 4 bases and the J gene end by 4 bases; junction bases not matched to a gene: 10.

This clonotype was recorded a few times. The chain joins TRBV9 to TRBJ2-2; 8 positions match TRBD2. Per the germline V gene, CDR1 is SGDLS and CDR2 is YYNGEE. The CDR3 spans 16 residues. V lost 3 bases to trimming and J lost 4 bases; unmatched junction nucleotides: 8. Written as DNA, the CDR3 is TGTGCCAGCAGCGGACCAAGCGGGAGTGGCACCGGGGAGCTGTTTTTT. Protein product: CASSGPSGSGTGELFF.

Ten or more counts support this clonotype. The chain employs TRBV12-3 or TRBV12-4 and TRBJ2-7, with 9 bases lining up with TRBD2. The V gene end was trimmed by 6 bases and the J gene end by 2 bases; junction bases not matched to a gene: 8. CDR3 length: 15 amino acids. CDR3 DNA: TGTGCCAGCAGGATAGCGGGAGATTCGGCCTACGAGCAGTACTTC. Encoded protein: CASRIAGDSAYEQYF.

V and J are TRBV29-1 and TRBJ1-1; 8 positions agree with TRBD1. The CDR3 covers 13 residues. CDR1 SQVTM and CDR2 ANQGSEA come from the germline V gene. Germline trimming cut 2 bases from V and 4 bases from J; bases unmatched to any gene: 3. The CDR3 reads CSVELTGGTEAFF. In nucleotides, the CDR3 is TGCAGCGTTGAATTAACAGGGGGCACTGAAGCTTTCTTT. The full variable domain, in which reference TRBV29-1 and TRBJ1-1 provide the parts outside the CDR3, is SAVISQKPSRDICQRGTSLTIQCQVDSQVTMMFWYRQQPGQSLTLIATANQGSEATYESGFVIDKFPISRPNLTFSTLTVSNMSPEDSSIYLCSVELTGGTEAFFGQGTRLTVV.

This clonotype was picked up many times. DNA of the CDR3: TGTGCCAGCAGCTTAGCAGGGGCGGCGCCAATCGAAAAACTGTTTTTT. Translated, it gives CASSLAGAAPIEKLFF. The chain links TRBV7-2 to TRBJ1-4, with D perhaps matching TRBD1 (5 bases). The CDR3 spans 16 residues. From germline, CDR1 is SGHTA and CDR2 FQGNSA. The V and J ends lost 0 bases and 8 bases respectively, with 16 bases between them.

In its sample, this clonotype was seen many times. CDR3 bases: TGTGCCAGCATTGGTTCTAGTCTCAATGAGCAGTTCTTC. Its translation is CASIGSSLNEQFF. J is TRBJ2-1 and V is TRBV6-1, with D unresolved. The CDR3 has 13 residues. V was shortened by 7 bases and J by 6 bases, with 13 bases between the two germline ends. The germline V gene encodes CDR1 MNHNS and CDR2 SASEGT.

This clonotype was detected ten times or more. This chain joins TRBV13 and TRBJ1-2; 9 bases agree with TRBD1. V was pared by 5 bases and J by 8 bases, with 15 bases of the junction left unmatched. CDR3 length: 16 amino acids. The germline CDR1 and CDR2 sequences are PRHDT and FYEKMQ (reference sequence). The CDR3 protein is CASSRRDRDPLKGYTF. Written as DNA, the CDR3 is TGTGCCAGCAGCCGACGGGACAGGGACCCCTTAAAGGGCTACACCTTC.